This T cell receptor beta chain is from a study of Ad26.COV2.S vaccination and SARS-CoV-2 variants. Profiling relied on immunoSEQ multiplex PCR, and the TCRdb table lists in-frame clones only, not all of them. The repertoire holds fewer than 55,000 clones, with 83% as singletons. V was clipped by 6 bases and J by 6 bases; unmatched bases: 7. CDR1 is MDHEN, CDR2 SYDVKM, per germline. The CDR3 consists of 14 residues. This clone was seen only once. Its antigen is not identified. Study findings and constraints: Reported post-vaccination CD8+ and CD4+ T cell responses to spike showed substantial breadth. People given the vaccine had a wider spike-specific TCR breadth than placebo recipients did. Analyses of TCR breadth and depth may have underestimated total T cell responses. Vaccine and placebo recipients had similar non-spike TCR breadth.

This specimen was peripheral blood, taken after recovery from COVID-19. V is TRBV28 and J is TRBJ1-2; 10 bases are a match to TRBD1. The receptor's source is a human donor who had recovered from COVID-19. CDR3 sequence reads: CASRSTGTGDGYTF. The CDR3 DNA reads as TGTGCCAGCAGGTCTACCGGGACAGGGGATGGCTACACCTTC.